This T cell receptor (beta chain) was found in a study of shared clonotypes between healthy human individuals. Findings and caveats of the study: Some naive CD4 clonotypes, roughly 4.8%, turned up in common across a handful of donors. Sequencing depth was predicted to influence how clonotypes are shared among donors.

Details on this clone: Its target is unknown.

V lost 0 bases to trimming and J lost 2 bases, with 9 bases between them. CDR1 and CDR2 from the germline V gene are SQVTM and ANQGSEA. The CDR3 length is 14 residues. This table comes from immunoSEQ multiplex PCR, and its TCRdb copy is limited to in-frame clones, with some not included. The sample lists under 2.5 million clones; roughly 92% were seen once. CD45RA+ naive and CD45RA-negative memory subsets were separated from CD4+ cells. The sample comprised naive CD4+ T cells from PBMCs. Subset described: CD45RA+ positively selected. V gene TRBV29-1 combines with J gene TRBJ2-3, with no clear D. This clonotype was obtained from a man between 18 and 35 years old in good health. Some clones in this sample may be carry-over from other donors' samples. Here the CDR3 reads CSVEDRRFTDTQYF. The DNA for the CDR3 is TGCAGCGTTGAAGATCGGCGCTTCACAGATACGCAGTATTTT.